The entry below gives a single T cell receptor (beta chain) sequence along with its context. Both 60 Vbeta primers and 13 Jbeta primers went into the PCR. Sequenced by immunoSEQ multiplex PCR; TCRdb stores in-frame clones only, minus some. The data contain approximately 150,000 clones, roughly 80% of them singletons. These data originate in a study of cytomegalovirus exposure and HLA in healthy donors. Trimming cost V 5 bases and J 0 bases; bases outside gene matches: 5. CDR1 SGHNT and CDR2 YYREEE come from the germline V gene (reference sequence). There are 15 residues in the CDR3. The source of this sequence is a woman aged 40-49 years in good health and CMV-seropositive. The sample was PBMCs. The chain uses TRBV5-4 and TRBJ2-7; 10 bases fit TRBD1. CDR3 bases: TGTGCCAGCAGTCGGGACAGGGGTCTCTCCTACGAGCAGTACTTC. Translated: CASSRDRGLSYEQYF.